This is a list of T cell receptor beta chains from one sample in a study of PD-L1 blockade in urothelial cancer. TCRdb keeps only in-frame clones here, not all; method: immunoSEQ multiplex PCR. The sample carries some 120,000 clones, roughly 89% recorded once. The starting material was PBMCs, obtained around atezolizumab (anti-PD-L1) treatment. All receptors derive from a man in his sixties with urothelial cancer. CDR3s include the opening cysteine and the closing phenylalanine or tryptophan. Fields, in order: V gene, clone size, J gene, D gene, CDR3 protein, CDR3 DNA. D genes are given only for firm matches. Some rows mark clone size as missing; the rest say once, few, many or name a class of expanded clone.

V: TRBV11-2; size: -; J: TRBJ1-4; D: TRBD1; CDR3: CASSLWAEQGATNEKLFF; DNA: TGTGCCAGCAGCTTATGGGCTGAACAGGGGGCGACTAATGAAAAACTGTTTTTT
V: TRBV9; size: once; J: TRBJ1-4; D: TRBD1; CDR3: CASSEGQGAYEKLFF; DNA: TGTGCCAGCAGCGAGGGACAGGGGGCATACGAAAAACTGTTTTTT
V: TRBV6-6; size: -; J: TRBJ2-3; D: TRBD2; CDR3: CASRQSGGTDTQYF; DNA: TGTGCCAGCAGACAGTCGGGAGGAACAGATACGCAGTATTTT
V: TRBV7-2; size: -; J: TRBJ2-2; D: -; CDR3: CASSLFPGANTGELFF; DNA: TGTGCCAGCAGCTTATTCCCAGGGGCGAACACCGGGGAGCTGTTTTTT
V: TRBV7-9; size: -; J: TRBJ2-7; D: TRBD1; CDR3: CASSLSGTGFNEQYF; DNA: TGTGCCAGCAGCTTAAGTGGGACAGGGTTCAACGAGCAGTACTTC
V: TRBV2; size: once; J: TRBJ2-2; D: -; CDR3: CASDGGALNTGELFF; DNA: TGTGCCAGCGACGGAGGGGCGTTAAACACCGGGGAGCTGTTTTTT
V: TRBV6-5; size: -; J: TRBJ2-3; D: -; CDR3: CASSPGTWTDTQYF; DNA: TGTGCCAGCAGCCCAGGGACTTGGACAGATACGCAGTATTTT
V: TRBV2; size: few; J: TRBJ1-5; D: -; CDR3: CASSEVRGGQPQHF; DNA: TGTGCCAGCAGTGAAGTTCGGGGAGGGCAGCCCCAGCATTTT
V: TRBV18; size: -; J: TRBJ2-5; D: -; CDR3: CASSLVSGEETQYF; DNA: TGTGCCAGCTCACTGGTATCGGGGGAAGAGACCCAGTACTTC
V: TRBV28; size: few; J: TRBJ1-2; D: -; CDR3: CASSSQKGSGGGYTF; DNA: TGTGCCAGCAGTTCGCAAAAAGGATCAGGAGGTGGCTACACCTTC
V: TRBV7-9; size: -; J: TRBJ1-1; D: -; CDR3: CASSLGTAMNTEAFF; DNA: TGTGCCAGCAGCTTAGGGACAGCCATGAACACTGAAGCTTTCTTT
V: TRBV18; size: -; J: TRBJ2-1; D: -; CDR3: CASSPPGSYNEQFF; DNA: TGTGCCAGCTCACCACCCGGCTCCTACAATGAGCAGTTCTTC
V: TRBV2; size: -; J: TRBJ2-3; D: -; CDR3: CASSEGISTDTQYF; DNA: TGTGCCAGCAGTGAAGGTATTAGCACAGATACGCAGTATTTT
V: TRBV28; size: -; J: TRBJ1-1; D: TRBD1; CDR3: CASSLRTGTEAFF; DNA: TGTGCCAGCAGTTTGCGGACAGGTACTGAAGCTTTCTTT
V: TRBV6-5; size: few; J: TRBJ1-5; D: TRBD1; CDR3: CAARGQGINQPQHF; DNA: TGTGCCGCTAGGGGACAGGGAATCAATCAGCCCCAGCATTTT
V: TRBV4-3; size: -; J: TRBJ2-6; D: TRBD1; CDR3: CASTWTGFGANVLTF; DNA: TGCGCCAGCACCTGGACAGGGTTCGGGGCCAACGTCCTGACTTTC
V: TRBV5-5; size: few; J: TRBJ2-3; D: TRBD2; CDR3: CASSRSGGASDTQYF; DNA: TGTGCCAGCAGCCGGAGCGGGGGGGCCTCAGATACGCAGTATTTT
V: TRBV4-3; size: -; J: TRBJ1-4; D: TRBD1; CDR3: CASSKGQGGEKLFF; DNA: TGCGCCAGCAGCAAAGGACAGGGAGGCGAAAAACTGTTTTTT
V: TRBV5-3; size: -; J: TRBJ2-7; D: -; CDR3: CARSLVRQATYEQYF; DNA: TGTGCCAGAAGCTTGGTCCGACAGGCTACCTACGAGCAGTACTTC
V: TRBV6-1; size: -; J: TRBJ1-2; D: TRBD1; CDR3: CASRQAGTGGSGYTF; DNA: TGTGCCAGCAGACAGGCCGGGACAGGGGGGTCTGGCTACACCTTC
V: TRBV7-2; size: -; J: TRBJ2-5; D: -; CDR3: CASSRDIQETQYF; DNA: TGTGCCAGCAGCCGGGACATACAAGAGACCCAGTACTTC
V: TRBV28; size: -; J: TRBJ2-5; D: -; CDR3: CASREGQLYQETQYF; DNA: TGTGCCAGCAGGGAGGGACAGTTGTACCAAGAGACCCAGTACTTC
V: TRBV18; size: -; J: TRBJ1-1; D: TRBD1; CDR3: CASSSGTDTEAFF; DNA: TGTGCCAGCTCCTCGGGGACAGACACTGAAGCTTTCTTT
V: TRBV25-1; size: -; J: TRBJ2-2; D: -; CDR3: CASSERTDTGELFF; DNA: TGTGCCAGCAGTGAGAGGACAGACACCGGGGAGCTGTTTTTT
V: TRBV6-6; size: -; J: TRBJ1-2; D: TRBD1; CDR3: CASIPANRGLRGYTF; DNA: TGTGCCAGCATTCCGGCTAACAGGGGGCTAAGGGGCTACACCTTC
V: TRBV7-2; size: -; J: TRBJ2-7; D: -; CDR3: CASSFLRTESYEQYF; DNA: TGTGCCAGCAGCTTCTTGAGGACAGAGTCCTACGAGCAGTACTTC
V: TRBV28; size: -; J: TRBJ1-1; D: TRBD1; CDR3: CASSLGEGADTEAFF; DNA: TGTGCCAGCAGTTTAGGCGAGGGGGCGGACACTGAAGCTTTCTTT
V: TRBV19; size: -; J: TRBJ1-1; D: -; CDR3: CASSPRGGSSSTEAFF; DNA: TGTGCCAGTAGTCCCCGGGGAGGGTCTAGCAGCACTGAAGCTTTCTTT
V: TRBV4-2; size: -; J: TRBJ2-3; D: TRBD1; CDR3: CASSLTGQGKDTQYF; DNA: TGTGCCAGCAGCCTCACGGGACAGGGGAAAGATACGCAGTATTTT
V: TRBV5-1; size: -; J: TRBJ2-1; D: -; CDR3: CASSLDSLNEQFF; DNA: TGCGCCAGCAGCTTGGACAGCCTCAATGAGCAGTTCTTC
V: TRBV14; size: -; J: TRBJ2-1; D: TRBD1; CDR3: CASSQAGQGKQEQFF; DNA: TGTGCCAGCAGCCAAGCGGGACAGGGGAAGCAGGAGCAGTTCTTC